These T cell receptor beta chains were read from a single sample in a study of cytomegalovirus exposure and HLA in healthy donors. Sequenced by immunoSEQ multiplex PCR; TCRdb stores in-frame clones only, minus some. The profile shows approximately 150,000 clones, approximately 83% of them singletons. The specimen sequenced was PBMCs. The receptors were sampled from a male donor in good health and CMV-seronegative. CDR3s include the opening cysteine and the closing phenylalanine or tryptophan. D genes are given only for firm matches. Size values are once, few and many counts, or a class for expanded clones, and some rows have none.

clone_size: NA
d_call: TRBD1
cdr3_length: 15
j_call: TRBJ2-2
v_call: TRBV6-5
cdr3_nt: TGTGCCAGCAGTTTTTGGACAGGGGAGACCGGGGAGCTGTTTTTT
cdr3_aa: CASSFWTGETGELFF

clone_size: NA
d_call: NA
cdr3_length: 14
j_call: TRBJ1-2
v_call: TRBV30
cdr3_nt: TGTGCCTGGAGTCAATGGCCGGGTGGCGGTGGCTACACCTTC
cdr3_aa: CAWSQWPGGGGYTF

clone_size: NA
d_call: TRBD2
cdr3_length: 18
j_call: TRBJ2-1
v_call: TRBV28
cdr3_nt: TGTGCCAGCAGTTTATACGTGGGGACTAGCGGGAGCAATGATGAGCAGTTCTTC
cdr3_aa: CASSLYVGTSGSNDEQFF

clone_size: few
d_call: TRBD2
cdr3_length: 19
j_call: TRBJ2-6
v_call: TRBV7-2
cdr3_nt: TGTGCCAGCAGCTTAGGGATAGCGGGAGGGCTGGCTGGGGCCAACGTCCTGACTTTC
cdr3_aa: CASSLGIAGGLAGANVLTF

clone_size: NA
d_call: NA
cdr3_length: 14
j_call: TRBJ2-7
v_call: TRBV27
cdr3_nt: TGTGCCAGCAGTAAACAGGGAACTTACTACGAGCAGTACTTC
cdr3_aa: CASSKQGTYYEQYF

clone_size: few
d_call: NA
cdr3_length: 13
j_call: TRBJ2-1
v_call: TRBV9
cdr3_nt: TGTGCCAGCAGCGTTTTGTCCGACAATGAGCAGTTCTTC
cdr3_aa: CASSVLSDNEQFF

clone_size: NA
d_call: TRBD1
cdr3_length: 14
j_call: TRBJ1-5
v_call: TRBV6-6
cdr3_nt: TGTGCCAGCAGTTGGACAGGGGTAAGTCAGCCCCAGCATTTT
cdr3_aa: CASSWTGVSQPQHF

clone_size: NA
d_call: NA
cdr3_length: 16
j_call: TRBJ2-1
v_call: TRBV27
cdr3_nt: TGTGCCAGCAGTTTATCCCTTCGGGGCTCCTACAATGAGCAGTTCTTC
cdr3_aa: CASSLSLRGSYNEQFF

clone_size: NA
d_call: NA
cdr3_length: 14
j_call: TRBJ2-7
v_call: TRBV6-5
cdr3_nt: TGTGCCAGCAGTCCCCGTTCGGGAACCTACGAGCAGTACTTC
cdr3_aa: CASSPRSGTYEQYF

clone_size: NA
d_call: NA
cdr3_length: 13
j_call: TRBJ1-2
v_call: TRBV28
cdr3_nt: TGTGCCAGCAGTTTAAGTGGGGAGGGAGGCTACACCTTC
cdr3_aa: CASSLSGEGGYTF

clone_size: NA
d_call: NA
cdr3_length: 11
j_call: TRBJ2-1
v_call: TRBV28
cdr3_nt: TGTGCCAGCAGTTTTATCCAGGAGCAGTTCTTC
cdr3_aa: CASSFIQEQFF

clone_size: NA
d_call: NA
cdr3_length: 18
j_call: TRBJ2-7
v_call: TRBV7-8
cdr3_nt: TGTGCCAGCAGCTCCCAGGAGGGGTCTCTTGTCGTGAATTACGAGCAGTACTTC
cdr3_aa: CASSSQEGSLVVNYEQYF

clone_size: NA
d_call: TRBD2
cdr3_length: 14
j_call: TRBJ2-1
v_call: TRBV5-4
cdr3_nt: TGTGCCAGCAGCTATGCGACTAGCGTCGGTGAGCAGTTCTTC
cdr3_aa: CASSYATSVGEQFF

clone_size: once
d_call: TRBD2
cdr3_length: 17
j_call: TRBJ2-7
v_call: TRBV5-4
cdr3_nt: TGTGCCAGCAGCCAAAAGAGTAGCGGGTGGTTCAGAGGCGAGCAGTACTTC
cdr3_aa: CASSQKSSGWFRGEQYF

clone_size: NA
d_call: NA
cdr3_length: 14
j_call: TRBJ1-1
v_call: TRBV27
cdr3_nt: TGTGCCAGCAGTTTCTGGGGCGTGAACACTGAAGCTTTCTTT
cdr3_aa: CASSFWGVNTEAFF

clone_size: NA
d_call: TRBD1
cdr3_length: 15
j_call: TRBJ1-2
v_call: TRBV19
cdr3_nt: TGTGCCAGTATTAAAACCGGGACAGGGGGTTACGGCTACACCTTC
cdr3_aa: CASIKTGTGGYGYTF

clone_size: NA
d_call: TRBD2
cdr3_length: 16
j_call: TRBJ2-5
v_call: TRBV6-1
cdr3_nt: TGTGCCAGCAGTGAAGGGCGGGGGGCAGTAGTAGAGACCCAGTACTTC
cdr3_aa: CASSEGRGAVVETQYF

clone_size: NA
d_call: NA
cdr3_length: 15
j_call: TRBJ2-7
v_call: TRBV7-8
cdr3_nt: TGTGCCAGCAGCTTAGGTTCGGGGAGAGTCCACGAGCAGTACTTC
cdr3_aa: CASSLGSGRVHEQYF

clone_size: NA
d_call: TRBD1
cdr3_length: 16
j_call: TRBJ1-3
v_call: TRBV7-8
cdr3_nt: TGTGCCAGCAGCTTAGGGGGACAGGGGAAAGGAAACACCATATATTTT
cdr3_aa: CASSLGGQGKGNTIYF

clone_size: NA
d_call: TRBD1
cdr3_length: 13
j_call: TRBJ1-5
v_call: TRBV29-1
cdr3_nt: TGCAGCGCGACAGGGGGCTTCAATCAGCCCCAGCATTTT
cdr3_aa: CSATGGFNQPQHF

clone_size: NA
d_call: NA
cdr3_length: 15
j_call: TRBJ1-6
v_call: TRBV7-5
cdr3_nt: TGTGTCAGAAGCTTAGATACCAGATATAATTCACCCCTCCACTTT
cdr3_aa: CVRSLDTRYNSPLHF

clone_size: NA
d_call: TRBD1
cdr3_length: 16
j_call: TRBJ1-4
v_call: TRBV4-1
cdr3_nt: TGCGCCAGCAGCCAAGAAAGGTGGGACAGGGGCGAAAAACTGTTTTTT
cdr3_aa: CASSQERWDRGEKLFF

clone_size: NA
d_call: NA
cdr3_length: 15
j_call: TRBJ1-3
v_call: TRBV30
cdr3_nt: TGTGCCTGGAGTCGCACAGGGACCTCTGGAAACACCATATATTTT
cdr3_aa: CAWSRTGTSGNTIYF

clone_size: once
d_call: NA
cdr3_length: 13
j_call: TRBJ1-2
v_call: TRBV7-9
cdr3_nt: TGTTCCAGCAGCTTAGTTCAGACAAGAGGCTACACCTTC
cdr3_aa: CSSSLVQTRGYTF

clone_size: NA
d_call: TRBD1
cdr3_length: 14
j_call: TRBJ2-5
v_call: TRBV12-5
cdr3_nt: TGTGCTAGGGCCCCGGACAGGGGTGACTCCCTCGAGTACTTC
cdr3_aa: CARAPDRGDSLEYF

clone_size: NA
d_call: NA
cdr3_length: 17
j_call: TRBJ2-6
v_call: TRBV21-1
cdr3_nt: TGTGCCAGCAGCAAAGGAGGGACAGGGACTGGGGCCAACGTCCTGACTTTC
cdr3_aa: CASSKGGTGTGANVLTF

clone_size: NA
d_call: NA
cdr3_length: 16
j_call: TRBJ1-2
v_call: TRBV7-9
cdr3_nt: TGTGCCAGCAGCTTATGGAGGACGGAGCACAACTATGGCTACACCTTC
cdr3_aa: CASSLWRTEHNYGYTF

clone_size: NA
d_call: NA
cdr3_length: 13
j_call: TRBJ1-1
v_call: TRBV7-7
cdr3_nt: TGTGCTAGCAGCTTAGGGGCAAACACTGAAGCTTTCTTT
cdr3_aa: CASSLGANTEAFF

clone_size: NA
d_call: TRBD2
cdr3_length: 15
j_call: TRBJ2-1
v_call: TRBV6-4
cdr3_nt: TGTGCCAGCAGTGAGTCTAGCGGGGGGGCCAATGAGCAGTTCTTC
cdr3_aa: CASSESSGGANEQFF

clone_size: NA
d_call: TRBD1
cdr3_length: 15
j_call: TRBJ1-5
v_call: TRBV18
cdr3_nt: TGTGCCAGCTCACCTGGACAGGTTCGGAATCAGCCCCAGCATTTT
cdr3_aa: CASSPGQVRNQPQHF

clone_size: NA
d_call: TRBD1
cdr3_length: 14
j_call: TRBJ1-2
v_call: TRBV27
cdr3_nt: TGTGCCAGCAGTTTAAAGGACAGGGGCTATGGCTACACCTTC
cdr3_aa: CASSLKDRGYGYTF

clone_size: NA
d_call: NA
cdr3_length: 13
j_call: TRBJ2-7
v_call: TRBV28
cdr3_nt: TGTGCCAGCAGTTTTAAGGTCAGGTACGAGCAGTACTTC
cdr3_aa: CASSFKVRYEQYF

clone_size: NA
d_call: NA
cdr3_length: 15
j_call: TRBJ2-1
v_call: TRBV19
cdr3_nt: TGTGCCAGTAGTCGGAGGGTGGTGGGAAACAATGAGCAGTTCTTC
cdr3_aa: CASSRRVVGNNEQFF

clone_size: once
d_call: NA
cdr3_length: 14
j_call: TRBJ2-1
v_call: TRBV2
cdr3_nt: TGTGCCAGCAGTCTGGCGGAATCCTACAATGAGCAGTTCTTC
cdr3_aa: CASSLAESYNEQFF

clone_size: few
d_call: NA
cdr3_length: 16
j_call: TRBJ2-3
v_call: TRBV19
cdr3_nt: TGTGCCAGTAGTACCGCCTCTAGGGGAAGCACAGATACGCAGTATTTT
cdr3_aa: CASSTASRGSTDTQYF

clone_size: few
d_call: NA
cdr3_length: 16
j_call: TRBJ2-7
v_call: TRBV5-1
cdr3_nt: TGCGCCAGCAGCTGGGGGGGGCCTAGCGCGACCTACGAGCAGTACTTC
cdr3_aa: CASSWGGPSATYEQYF

clone_size: NA
d_call: NA
cdr3_length: 15
j_call: TRBJ1-5
v_call: TRBV7-4
cdr3_nt: TGTGCCAGCAGCCCCCCAGTTGCTAGCAATCAGCCCCAGCATTTT
cdr3_aa: CASSPPVASNQPQHF

clone_size: once
d_call: TRBD1
cdr3_length: 16
j_call: TRBJ1-5
v_call: TRBV28
cdr3_nt: TGTGCCAGCAGTTTATCGTGCAGGGGGTACAATCAGCCCCAGCATTTT
cdr3_aa: CASSLSCRGYNQPQHF

clone_size: NA
d_call: TRBD1
cdr3_length: 13
j_call: TRBJ1-4
v_call: TRBV28
cdr3_nt: TGTGCCAGCAGTTCAGGGGGCGGCGAAAAACTGTTTTTT
cdr3_aa: CASSSGGGEKLFF

clone_size: NA
d_call: TRBD1
cdr3_length: 15
j_call: TRBJ2-7
v_call: TRBV6-6
cdr3_nt: TGTGCCAGCAGTTATCTGGGTCAGGGGGCGTACGAGCAGTACTTC
cdr3_aa: CASSYLGQGAYEQYF

clone_size: NA
d_call: NA
cdr3_length: 12
j_call: TRBJ2-1
v_call: TRBV4-1
cdr3_nt: TGCGCCAGCCGGGGGTCCTACAATGAGCAGTTCTTC
cdr3_aa: CASRGSYNEQFF